This TCR beta chain is drawn from a study of PD-L1 blockade in urothelial cancer. On the study more broadly: Samples of blood were analyzed 3 weeks (second dose) and 6 weeks after treatment start.

Time point indicated: pretreatment peripheral blood. Libraries were prepared by immunoSEQ multiplex PCR; TCRdb keeps only in-frame clonotypes and omits some of them. The sample records tens of thousands of clones, 75% to 90% being singletons. This CDR3 comprises 14 residues. Trimming stripped 5 bases from V and 5 bases from J, with 15 bases between. From germline, CDR1 is MNHNS and CDR2 SASEGT. The source is a man between 65 and 80 years old with urothelial cancer. J is TRBJ1-1 and V is TRBV6-1; tentatively, D is TRBD1 (5 bases). The sample consisted of PBMCs, taken around atezolizumab (anti-PD-L1) treatment. The CDR3 reads CASSHRDYETEAFF. For the CDR3, the DNA is TGTGCCAGCAGTCACCGGGACTACGAAACTGAAGCTTTCTTT.